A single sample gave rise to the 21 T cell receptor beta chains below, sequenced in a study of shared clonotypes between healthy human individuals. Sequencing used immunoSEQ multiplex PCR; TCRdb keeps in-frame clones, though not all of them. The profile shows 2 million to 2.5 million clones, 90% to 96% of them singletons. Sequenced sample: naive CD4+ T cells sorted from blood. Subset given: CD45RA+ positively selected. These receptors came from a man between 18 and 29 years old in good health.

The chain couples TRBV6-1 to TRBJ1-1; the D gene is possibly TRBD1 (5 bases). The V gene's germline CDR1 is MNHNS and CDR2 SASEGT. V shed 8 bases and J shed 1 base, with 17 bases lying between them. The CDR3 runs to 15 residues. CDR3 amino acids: CASSLSGAANTEAFF. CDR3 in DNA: TGTGCCAGCTCCCTCAGCGGGGCCGCGAACACTGAAGCTTTCTTT.

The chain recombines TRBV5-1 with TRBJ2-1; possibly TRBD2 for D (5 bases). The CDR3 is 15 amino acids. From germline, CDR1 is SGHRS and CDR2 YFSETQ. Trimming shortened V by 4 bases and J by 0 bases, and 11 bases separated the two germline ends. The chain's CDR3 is CASSPTTSSYNEQFF. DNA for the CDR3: TGCGCCAGCAGCCCTACTACTAGCTCCTACAATGAGCAGTTCTTC.

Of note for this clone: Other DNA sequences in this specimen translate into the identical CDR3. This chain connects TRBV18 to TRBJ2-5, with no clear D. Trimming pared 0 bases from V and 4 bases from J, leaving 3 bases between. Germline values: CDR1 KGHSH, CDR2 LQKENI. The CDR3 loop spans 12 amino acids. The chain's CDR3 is CASSPPVETQYF. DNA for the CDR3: TGTGCCAGCTCACCACCCGTAGAGACCCAGTACTTC.

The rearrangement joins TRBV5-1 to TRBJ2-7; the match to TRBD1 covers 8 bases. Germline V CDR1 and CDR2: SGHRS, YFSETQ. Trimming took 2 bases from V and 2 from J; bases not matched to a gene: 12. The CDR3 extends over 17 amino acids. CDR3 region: CASSLYKTGQGAYEQYF. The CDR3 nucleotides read TGCGCCAGCAGCTTATATAAAACCGGACAGGGAGCCTACGAGCAGTACTTC.

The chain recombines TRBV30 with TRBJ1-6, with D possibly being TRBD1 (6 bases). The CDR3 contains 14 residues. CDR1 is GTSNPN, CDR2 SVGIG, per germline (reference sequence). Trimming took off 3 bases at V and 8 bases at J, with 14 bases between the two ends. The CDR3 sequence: CAWRHREGYSPLHF. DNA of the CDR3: TGTGCCTGGAGGCACAGGGAAGGGTATTCACCCCTCCACTTT.

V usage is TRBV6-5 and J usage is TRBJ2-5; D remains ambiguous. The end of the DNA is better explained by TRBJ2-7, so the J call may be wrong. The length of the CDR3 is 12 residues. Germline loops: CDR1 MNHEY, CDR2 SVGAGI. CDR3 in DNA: TGTGCCAGCAGTAGTACCTTAAACGAGCAGTACTTC. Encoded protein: CASSSTLNEQYF.

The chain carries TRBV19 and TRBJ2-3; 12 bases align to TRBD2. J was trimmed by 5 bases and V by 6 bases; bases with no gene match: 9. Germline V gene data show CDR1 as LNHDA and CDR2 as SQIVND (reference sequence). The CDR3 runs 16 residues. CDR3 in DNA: TGTGCCAGTAGGCCCGGGACTAGCGGGTATCGAGATACGCAGTATTTT. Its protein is CASRPGTSGYRDTQYF.

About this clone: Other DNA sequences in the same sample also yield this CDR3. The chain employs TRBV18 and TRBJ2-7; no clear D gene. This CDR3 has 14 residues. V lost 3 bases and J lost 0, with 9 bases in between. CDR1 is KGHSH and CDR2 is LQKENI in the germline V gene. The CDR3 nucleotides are TGTGCCAGCTCACCGGCAGGATTCTCCTACGAGCAGTACTTC. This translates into CASSPAGFSYEQYF.

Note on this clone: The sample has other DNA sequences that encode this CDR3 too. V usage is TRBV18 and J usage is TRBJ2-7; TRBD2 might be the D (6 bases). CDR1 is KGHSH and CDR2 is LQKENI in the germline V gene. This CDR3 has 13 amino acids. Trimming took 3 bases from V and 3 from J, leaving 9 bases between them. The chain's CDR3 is CASSPLGSYEQYF. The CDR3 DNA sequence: TGTGCCAGCTCACCCCTCGGGAGCTACGAGCAGTACTTC.

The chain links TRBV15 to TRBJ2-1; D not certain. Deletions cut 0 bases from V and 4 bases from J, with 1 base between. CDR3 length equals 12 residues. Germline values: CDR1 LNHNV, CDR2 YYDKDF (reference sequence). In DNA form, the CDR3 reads TGTGCCACCAGCAGAGAGTACAATGAGCAGTTCTTC. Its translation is CATSREYNEQFF.

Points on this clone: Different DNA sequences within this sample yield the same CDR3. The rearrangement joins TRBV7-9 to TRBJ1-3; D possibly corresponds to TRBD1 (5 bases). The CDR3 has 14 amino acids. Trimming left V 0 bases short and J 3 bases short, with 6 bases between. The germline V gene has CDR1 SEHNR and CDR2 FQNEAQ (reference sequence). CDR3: CASSLAGVGNTIYF. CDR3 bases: TGTGCCAGCAGCTTAGCAGGGGTTGGAAACACCATATATTTT.

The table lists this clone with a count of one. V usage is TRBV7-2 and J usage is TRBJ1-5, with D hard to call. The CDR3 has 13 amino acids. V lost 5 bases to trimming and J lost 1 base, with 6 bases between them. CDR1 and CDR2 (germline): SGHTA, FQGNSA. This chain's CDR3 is CASSQESNQPQHF. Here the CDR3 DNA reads TGTGCCAGCAGCCAAGAGAGCAATCAGCCCCAGCATTTT.

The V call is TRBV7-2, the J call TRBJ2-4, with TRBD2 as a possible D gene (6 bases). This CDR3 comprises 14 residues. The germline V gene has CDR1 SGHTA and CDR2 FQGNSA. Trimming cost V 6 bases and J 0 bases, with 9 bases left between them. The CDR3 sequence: CASREAGAKNIQYF. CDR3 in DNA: TGTGCCAGCAGGGAAGCGGGAGCCAAAAACATTCAGTACTTC.

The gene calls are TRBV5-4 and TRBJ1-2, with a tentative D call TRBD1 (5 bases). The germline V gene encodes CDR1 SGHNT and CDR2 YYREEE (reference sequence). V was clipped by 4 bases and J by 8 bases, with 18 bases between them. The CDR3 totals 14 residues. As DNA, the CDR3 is TGTGCCAGCAGCGCACACACCATGGAGGGGGGCTACACCTTC. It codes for CASSAHTMEGGYTF.

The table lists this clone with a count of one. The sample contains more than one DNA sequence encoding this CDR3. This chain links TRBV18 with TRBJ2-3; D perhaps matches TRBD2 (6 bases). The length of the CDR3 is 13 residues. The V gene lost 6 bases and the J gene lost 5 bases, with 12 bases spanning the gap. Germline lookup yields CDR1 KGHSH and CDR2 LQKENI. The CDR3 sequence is CASSPLEGDTQYF. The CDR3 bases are TGTGCCAGCTCCCCCTTGGAGGGAGATACGCAGTATTTT.

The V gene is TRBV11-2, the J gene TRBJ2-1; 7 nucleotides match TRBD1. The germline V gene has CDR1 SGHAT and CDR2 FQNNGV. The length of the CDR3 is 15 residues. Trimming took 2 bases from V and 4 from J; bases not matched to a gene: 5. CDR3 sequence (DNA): TGTGCCAGCAGCTTATCGGGGACAGATTACAATGAGCAGTTCTTC. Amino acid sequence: CASSLSGTDYNEQFF. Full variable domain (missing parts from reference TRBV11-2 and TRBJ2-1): EAGVAQSPRYKIIEKRQSVAFWCNPISGHATLYWYQQILGQGPKLLIQFQNNGVVDDSQLPKDRFSAERLKGVDSTLKIQPAKLEDSAVYLCASSLSGTDYNEQFFGPGTRLTVL.

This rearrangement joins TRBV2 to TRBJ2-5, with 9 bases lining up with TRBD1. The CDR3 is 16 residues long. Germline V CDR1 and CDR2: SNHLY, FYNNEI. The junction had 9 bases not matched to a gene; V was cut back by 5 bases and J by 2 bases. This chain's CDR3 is CASSPGTGTRQETQYF. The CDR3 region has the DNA TGTGCCAGCAGTCCCGGGACAGGGACAAGACAAGAGACCCAGTACTTC.

The CDR3 sequence: CASSSPGEGPYGYTF. DNA for the CDR3: TGTGCCAGCAGCTCCCCGGGTGAGGGCCCGTATGGCTACACCTTC. This chain links TRBV28 with TRBJ1-2, with D uncertain. CDR3 length: 15 residues. Germline CDR1 MDHEN, CDR2 SYDVKM. Trimming pared 6 bases from V and 5 bases from J, leaving 19 bases between.

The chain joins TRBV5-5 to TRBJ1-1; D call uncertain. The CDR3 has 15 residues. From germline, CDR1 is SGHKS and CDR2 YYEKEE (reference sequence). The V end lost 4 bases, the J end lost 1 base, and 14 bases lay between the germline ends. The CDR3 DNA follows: TGTGCCAGCAGCCTGACGTTCGGTTCGAACACTGAAGCTTTCTTT. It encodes CASSLTFGSNTEAFF.

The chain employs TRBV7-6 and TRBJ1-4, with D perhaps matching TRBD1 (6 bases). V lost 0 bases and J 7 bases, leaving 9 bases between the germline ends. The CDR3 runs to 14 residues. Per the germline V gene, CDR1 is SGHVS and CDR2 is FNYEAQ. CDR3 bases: TGTGCCAGCAGCTTAGCACAGGGAGGTGAAAAACTGTTTTTT. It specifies CASSLAQGGEKLFF.

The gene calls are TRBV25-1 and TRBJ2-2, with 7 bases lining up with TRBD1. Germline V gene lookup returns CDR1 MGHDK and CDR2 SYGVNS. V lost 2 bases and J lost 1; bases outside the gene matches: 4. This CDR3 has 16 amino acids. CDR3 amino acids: CASSEPRQGNTGELFF. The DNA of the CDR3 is TGTGCCAGCAGTGAACCTAGACAGGGGAACACCGGGGAGCTGTTTTTT.